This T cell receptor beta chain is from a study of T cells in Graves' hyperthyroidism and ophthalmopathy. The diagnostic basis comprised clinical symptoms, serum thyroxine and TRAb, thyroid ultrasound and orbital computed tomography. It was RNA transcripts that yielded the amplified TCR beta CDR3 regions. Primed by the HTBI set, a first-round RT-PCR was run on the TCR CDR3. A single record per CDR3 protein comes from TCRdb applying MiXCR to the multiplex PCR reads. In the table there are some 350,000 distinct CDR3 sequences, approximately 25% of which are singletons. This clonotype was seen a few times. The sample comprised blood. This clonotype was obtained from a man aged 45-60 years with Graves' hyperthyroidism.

CDR3 sequence reads: CASRAPAPPRAGTDTQYF. DNA for the CDR3: TGTGCCAGCAGAGCCCCCGCTCCCCCCAGGGCTGGCACAGATACGCAGTATTTT. The chain has TRBV7-2 and TRBJ2-3; weak D call: TRBD1 (5 bases). Trimming took 6 bases from V and 1 from J, leaving 23 bases between them. Germline V gene data show CDR1 as SGHTA and CDR2 as FQGNSA. The length of the CDR3 is 18 residues.